These 17 T cell receptor beta chains were all obtained from the same sample, sequenced in a study of early T cells in non-severe SARS-CoV-2 infection. TCRdb re-derived calls from the 5' RACE reads in MiXCR, one entry per CDR3 protein. Of over 95,000 distinct CDR3 sequences listed, approximately 15% are singletons. The material sequenced was whole blood. The receptors stem from an adult who was a healthcare worker with PCR-confirmed SARS-CoV-2 infection or an uninfected control (not recorded which).

Points on this clonotype: At one boundary the junction diverges from the germline segment, which might be a read error. The rearrangement uses TRBV11-2 and TRBJ2-7; 15 nucleotides line up with TRBD2. Per germline, CDR1 SGHAT and CDR2 FQNNGV. This CDR3 is built from 14 residues. Here the CDR3 DNA reads TGTGCCAACAGCCCGGGACTAGCGGGAGGCGAGCAGTACTTC. Amino acid sequence: CANSPGLAGGEQYF.

The V call is TRBV19, the J call TRBJ2-7; D gene ambiguous. This CDR3 region has 12 residues. V was trimmed by 7 bases and J by 5 bases, leaving 12 bases between them. From germline, CDR1 is LNHDA and CDR2 SQIVND (reference sequence). The CDR3 DNA follows: TGTGCCAGTACCAATGGGTGGAACGAGCAGTACTTC. This translates into CASTNGWNEQYF. The whole variable domain, filled in from reference TRBV19 and TRBJ2-7, reads DGGITQSPKYLFRKEGQNVTLSCEQNLNHDAMYWYRQDPGQGLRLIYYSQIVNDFQKGDIAEGYSVSREKKESFPLTVTSAQKNPTAFYLCASTNGWNEQYFGPGTRLTVT.

The chain combines TRBV11-2 with TRBJ2-5; 10 bases align to TRBD1. Germline trimming cut 5 bases from V and 1 base from J; bases unmatched to any gene: 10. The CDR3 is 17 residues long. Germline CDR1 SGHAT, CDR2 FQNNGV. CDR3 sequence reads: CASSVGQGMVSQETQYF. In DNA, the CDR3 is TGTGCCAGCAGCGTGGGACAGGGGATGGTCAGCCAAGAGACCCAGTACTTC. Looking up the rest from reference TRBV11-2 and TRBJ2-5 gives the full variable domain: EAGVAQSPRYKIIEKRQSVAFWCNPISGHATLYWYQQILGQGPKLLIQFQNNGVVDDSQLPKDRFSAERLKGVDSTLKIQPAKLEDSAVYLCASSVGQGMVSQETQYFGPGTRLLVL.

This chain connects TRBV27 to TRBJ1-2; D is undetermined. CDR1 is MNHEY and CDR2 is SMNVEV in the germline V gene (reference sequence). Trimming removed 3 bases at V and 0 bases at J, with 5 bases between. The CDR3 sequence is 13 residues long. The CDR3 bases are TGTGCCAGCAGTTTGGGAGCTAACTATGGCTACACCTTC. Amino acid sequence: CASSLGANYGYTF.

For this clonotype: Germline is not matched at one junction end, which may reflect a read error. This chain joins TRBV6-5 and TRBJ1-3; D not certain. This CDR3 comprises 12 residues. Germline V CDR1 and CDR2: MNHEY, SVGAGI. CDR3 protein: CASISNGNSIYF. Here the CDR3 DNA reads TGTGCCAGCATCTCTAACGGAAACTCCATATATTTT.

Details on this clonotype: Germline and junction disagree at one end, which may indicate a read error. The chain has TRBV7-2 and TRBJ1-3; tentative D call: TRBD1 (5 bases). Per germline, CDR1 SGHTA and CDR2 FQGNSA. The CDR3 covers 16 residues. CDR3 amino acids: CASSPSLGAAGNTKYF. CDR3 coding DNA: TGTGCCAGCAGCCCCAGTCTAGGGGCAGCTGGAAACACCAAATATTTT.

This clonotype occurred a few times. The chain uses TRBV5-1 and TRBJ2-7; TRBD1 agrees at 8 bases. Germline-derived CDR1 and CDR2 are SGHRS and YFSETQ. With 4 bases clipped from V and 3 bases from J, the junction kept 15 bases outside the gene matches. The CDR3 is 17 amino acids. This CDR3 reads CASSPDSVDRGGYEQYF. In DNA, the CDR3 is TGCGCCAGCAGCCCGGACTCAGTCGACAGGGGCGGCTACGAGCAGTACTTC. The complete variable domain, with remaining parts taken from reference TRBV5-1 and TRBJ2-7, reads KAGVTQTPRYLIKTRGQQVTLSCSPISGHRSVSWYQQTPGQGLQFLFEYFSETQRNKGNFPGRFSGRQFSNSRSEMNVSTLELGDSALYLCASSPDSVDRGGYEQYFGPGTRLTVT.

This clonotype was detected many times. The genes are TRBV27 and TRBJ2-7, with 8 bases that match TRBD1. Per the germline V gene, CDR1 is MNHEY and CDR2 is SMNVEV (reference sequence). The CDR3 contains 14 residues. V trimming: 3 bases; J trimming: 3 bases; junction bases outside the gene matches: 4. CDR3: CASSLTGDHYEQYF. CDR3 bases: TGTGCCAGCAGTTTGACAGGGGACCACTACGAGCAGTACTTC.

The chain links TRBV7-2 to TRBJ1-4; tentatively, D is TRBD1 (6 bases). Germline V gene sequence: CDR1 SGHTA, CDR2 FQGNSA. Trimming shortened V by 2 bases and J by 7 bases, and 14 bases separated the two germline ends. This CDR3 spans 15 amino acids. CDR3 region: CASSLLQGGGEKLFF. The CDR3 nucleotides read TGTGCCAGCAGCTTATTACAGGGAGGGGGTGAAAAACTGTTTTTT.

This clonotype was recorded a few times. The junction shows a germline mismatch at one end, possibly a read error. The chain couples TRBV4-1 to TRBJ2-1; no definite D call. The germline V gene encodes CDR1 MGHRA and CDR2 YSYEKL. The CDR3 runs 16 residues. CDR3 in DNA: TGCGCCAGCACCCAATTGCCAGCGCCTCCCTACAATGAGCAGTTCTTC. This translates into CASTQLPAPPYNEQFF.

This chain links TRBV28 with TRBJ2-6; D unresolved. The CDR3 sequence is 16 residues long. Trimming pared 6 bases from V and 4 bases from J, leaving 16 bases between. Germline values: CDR1 MDHEN, CDR2 SYDVKM. The CDR3 spells CASSPIRVSGANVLTF. The CDR3 DNA sequence: TGTGCCAGCAGCCCAATTAGGGTCTCAGGGGCCAACGTCCTGACTTTC.

This clonotype has more than one count but fewer than ten. The chain employs TRBV10-3 and TRBJ2-6; 9 bases map to TRBD1. Looked up from germline, CDR1 is ENHRY and CDR2 is SYGVKD. V dropped 6 bases and J dropped 2; count of bases not matched to a gene: 5. The CDR3 spans 16 residues. The CDR3: CAIRRTGVPGANVLTF. CDR3 sequence (DNA): TGTGCCATCAGAAGGACAGGGGTTCCTGGGGCCAACGTCCTGACTTTC.

The rearrangement links TRBV4-2 to TRBJ2-4; D is possibly TRBD2 (7 bases). The CDR3 is 13 amino acids. Germline loops: CDR1 LGHNA, CDR2 YNFKEQ. Trimming took off 5 bases at V and 8 bases at J, with 13 bases between the two ends. CDR3 sequence reads: CASSKGGEDIQYF. Here the CDR3 DNA reads TGTGCCAGCAGCAAGGGGGGGGAGGACATTCAGTACTTC.

CDR3 in amino acids: CASSFMTGGGGRNQPQHF. Written as DNA, the CDR3 is TGCGCCAGCAGCTTTATGACAGGGGGAGGAGGCCGCAATCAGCCCCAGCATTTT. The chain carries TRBV5-1 and TRBJ1-5; 9 bases map to TRBD1. V shed 2 bases and J 2 bases; nucleotides not matched to a gene: 11. The CDR3 runs to 18 residues. In germline, CDR1 is SGHRS, CDR2 YFSETQ.

The gene calls are TRBV6-2 or TRBV6-3 and TRBJ1-5, with D maybe TRBD1 (5 bases). From germline, CDR1 is MNHEY and CDR2 SVGEGT. Trimming stripped 6 bases from V and 3 bases from J, with 9 bases between. This CDR3 is built from 13 residues. CDR3 sequence reads: CASRPTVNQPQHF. CDR3 sequence (DNA): TGTGCCAGCAGGCCGACAGTCAATCAGCCCCAGCATTTT.

This clonotype showed up many times. This rearrangement joins TRBV9 to TRBJ2-3, with D maybe TRBD2 (6 bases). This CDR3 has 16 amino acids. Between the trimmed V and J ends, which lost 1 base and 2 bases, there was a span of 14 bases. In germline, CDR1 is SGDLS, CDR2 YYNGEE. The CDR3 is CASSVSPAGHTDTQYF. The CDR3, as DNA: TGTGCCAGCAGCGTATCCCCGGCGGGGCACACAGATACGCAGTATTTT.

In this sample, this clonotype turned up many times. The V and J genes are TRBV20-1 and TRBJ2-7; TRBD2 might be the D (6 bases). Trimming left V 0 bases short and J 2 bases short, with 14 bases between. This CDR3 is 15 amino acids long. CDR1 is DFQATT and CDR2 is SNEGSKA in the germline V gene (reference sequence). The CDR3 DNA reads TGCAGTGCTAGAGATCCGGAGGGTAGGGCCTACGAGCAGTACTTC. Protein sequence: CSARDPEGRAYEQYF.